The source of this T cell receptor beta chain is a study of cytomegalovirus exposure and HLA in healthy donors (dated by TCRdb to about 2017). A note on the overall study: An earlier analysis of fewer than 750 of the donors reported approximately 280 Gb of sequence data and 100 million to 120 million unique TCR beta sequences obtained from approximately 180 million T cells. Every discovery cohort repertoire had been produced on one sequencing platform. The study used immunosequencing to profile the T cell repertoires of more than 650 subjects and linked those repertoires to cytomegalovirus serostatus. Because of strong linkage in the cohort, roughly five DR-DQ haplotypes were treated as single units for association and clustering. Among the roughly 400 genotyped donors, around 81% belonged to the genetic ancestry cluster associated with self-reported Caucasian donors. An earlier analysis of some 500 of the donors applied high-throughput TCR beta sequencing to assess whether each TCR beta V gene segment acted as functional or pseudogenic. In the later analysis, no new phenotypic data were used to find candidate immune exposures; instead, reliance was placed on TCR beta sequences and their occurrence across donors. Among 398 genotyped donors of the cohort, an average of roughly 240,000 unique TCR beta nucleotide sequences were sequenced per donor, about a sixth of them non-productive. A later genetic analysis took genome-wide SNP genotypes for about 65% of the 666 donors and used that subset as a discovery cohort. Donor age, sex, ethnicity and CMV serostatus were compiled together with the repertoire data. In a later analysis, previously published TCR beta repertoires from 550 to 700 donors were re-analyzed and high-resolution HLA genotyping was added so that TCR occurrence patterns could be studied. Typing coverage varied by locus: about 620-630 donors for A, B, C, DRB1 and DQB1; more than 500 for DQA1; over 600 for DPA1; more than 450 for DPB1. An early release covering roughly 640 HLA-typed donors comprised 250 to 350 gigabases of sequencing data and around 86 million unique TCR sequences. HLA typing included class I and class II loci at four-digit resolution. The study was designed to test whether signatures of past pathogen exposure could be identified by cataloging public T cell receptors. Besides the first cohort of around 700 subjects, a separate validation cohort made up of around 120 different subjects was used. The study combined high-throughput TCR immunosequencing, statistical association of individual TCRs with disease status, and machine learning to predict cytomegalovirus infection status.

This clone is characterized as medium-sized (0.01 to 0.1%). The specificity of this receptor is unknown. No quality values exist for individual bases; no much larger clone is one base distant. The paper as a whole reports these results and caveats: Several of the top co-occurrence clusters appeared to be linked to parvovirus B19, influenza, CMV and Epstein-Barr virus, according to a later analysis. Because HLA typing was missing for some donors at each locus, association tests included only the typed subset. The sequencing pipeline was judged likely to have produced a cluster of highly shared sequence variants as a technical artifact. According to a later genetic analysis, donors in an Asian-associated ancestry cluster had fewer N-insertions in productive TCRs than the approximately 710-donor mean. Some IMGT-functional V segments, including TRBV6-2 and TRBV6-3, could not be told apart with the 87-base-pair reads, so those segments were excluded. Most CMV-associated TCR beta chains appeared to be HLA-restricted in a later analysis, and the HLA associations seemed to be driven largely by CMV exposure. A further reported finding was that TCR beta sequences accurately predicted the HLA-A and HLA-B alleles for most subjects in the first cohort. Compared with equally common non-associated chains, HLA-associated TCR beta chains in a later analysis were more clonally expanded and had lower generation probabilities. In a later analysis, TCR association rates were found to vary across HLA loci, with the most associated TCRs seen for DRB1 alleles and the fewest for HLA-C alleles. The study gave a list of around 170 TCR beta chains associated with cytomegalovirus. The authors suggested that the approach could potentially be extended to other disease states and immunological phenotypes. Across donors, most TCR sequences were observed very rarely, whereas some public TCRs were present in many individuals. In vitro tests confirmed that a few of the cytomegalovirus-associated TCR beta chains recognize cytomegalovirus antigens. Cytomegalovirus status was reported to be diagnosed by the classifier with high specificity and sensitivity in both the original and validation cohorts. Linkage disequilibrium might explain the correlated functional status among segregating V segments, but an unknown experimental factor could not be excluded. In an earlier analysis of more than 500 of the donors, most TCR beta V segments appeared in productive rearrangements about 87% or about 30% of the time, broadly matching IMGT annotations. The only immune exposure information available for the cohort was CMV serostatus. Only TCR beta chains were sequenced in this cohort, and the absence of alpha or paired-chain data limited detectable features. When HLA alleles, especially DR and DQ, strongly co-occurred, attributing TCR associations to individual alleles was difficult. About 17 rarely observed V segments, including chromosome 9 orphons, were excluded from the earlier analysis of a few hundred of the donors because counts were too low. An association between a missense DCLRE1C variant and V-gene and J-gene trimming of TCR beta chains was found in a later genetic analysis and replicated in an independent cohort. The presence/absence analyses assumed that sequencing depth was roughly uniform across donors, and that assumption may not be true. In a later analysis, some 18,000 TCR beta sequences were associated with specific HLA alleles at a false discovery rate of 0.05.

Libraries were prepared through the immunoSEQ multiplex PCR assay. The multiplex PCR relied on a mix of 60 forward primers for TCR Vbeta segments and 13 reverse primers for TCR Jbeta segments. Amplification of the CDR3 region of rearranged TCR beta genes was performed with a multiplex PCR assay on genomic DNA. The amplified TCR beta libraries were sequenced on the Illumina HiSeq System as 87-base-pair reads. As for the original processing: A later analysis tallied roughly 78 million unique TCR beta chains across the 666 repertoires, and approximately 11 million of those chains were shared by two or more donors. Raw reads were error-corrected and collapsed into unique sequences by a nearest-neighbor algorithm in which closely related sequences were merged to remove PCR and sequencing errors. V, D and J gene segments were assigned by aligning CDR3 sequences to IMGT reference sequences. For a sequence to be retained, a match of at least six nucleotides to both a V gene segment and a J gene segment was required. A rearrangement counted as productive if the CDR3 had no stop codons and remained in frame with V and J, and every other rearrangement counted as non-productive. CDR3 was defined according to IMGT convention as the region running from the second conserved V-encoded cysteine to the conserved J-encoded phenylalanine. Sequences without an unambiguous match to a single V gene segment were excluded from the earlier analysis of a few hundred of the donors. An earlier analysis of several hundred of the donors called V segments functional above 56.7% productive rearrangements and segregating when the between-donor standard deviation exceeded 5%. A statistical classification framework was built for diagnosing cytomegalovirus status from the catalog of TCR beta chain sequences. A later analysis assigned V and J genes by comparing TCR nucleotide sequences with IMGT/GENE-DB human TR gene sequences. In a later analysis, CDR3 sequences and most-parsimonious VDJ recombination scenarios were assigned using the TCRdist pipeline. In a later analysis, each TCR beta chain was defined by its CDR3 amino acid sequence together with its V-gene family, and reads lacking a unique V-gene family were excluded. A later analysis removed nearly 600 highly shared, low-generation-probability nucleotide sequences to deal with suspected cross-contamination and a sequencing artifact. In a later analysis, a clonal expansion index for each public chain was calculated from normalized within-repertoire ranks of inferred template counts. A later analysis computed generation probabilities with a VDJ recombination model fitted to out-of-frame rearrangements, and checked the results against IGoR. A later analysis scored TCR-TCR, TCR-HLA and TCR-CMV co-occurrence with hypergeometric tests, applying a repertoire-size bias correction to TCR pairs. False discovery rates were estimated in a later analysis by permuting HLA or CMV assignments 20 times. In a later analysis, co-occurring TCRs were grouped with DBSCAN, and TCRdist sequence similarity was added when clustering was performed within HLA-allele-positive subsets. Repertoires with fewer than 30,000 or more than 120,000 public chains were left out of co-occurrence clustering, as were about 5 repertoires with anomalous nucleotide sharing. Imported from immuneACCESS, the table was reduced by TCRdb to in-frame sequences with V and J called. These copies leave out some clones; in studies compared against another copy, an unresolved V gene accounts for under half, and the cause of the remainder is not known. The DNA gave D and trimming, while V, J and clone size come from that table. The sample has tens of thousands of clones on record, more than 60% of them singletons. In total, the top ten clones hold 3% to 5% of the sample.

V sheds 0 bases and J sheds 3 bases, leaving 10 bases between their ends. Sequences MNHNS (CDR1) and SASEGT (CDR2) are obtained from the germline V gene. The CDR3, from cysteine to phenylalanine, totals 15 residues. Left in the record is the CDR3 DNA by itself, 45 bases read in frame from the first base. The cohort consisted of 600 to 750 healthy bone marrow donors. At the time of sampling, every cohort member was nominally healthy, though immune exposures that went unrecorded were likely present. The donor was CMV seronegative and was included in the group of about 400 seronegative cohort members. A peripheral blood sample was provided by each donor, and peripheral blood mononuclear cells were used for TCR beta sequencing. Genomic DNA extraction from the blood cell samples was performed with the Qiagen DNeasy Blood Extraction Kit.

The V and J segments used are TRBV6-1 and TRBJ2-3, with the D segment identity uncertain. The sequence came from a man in his thirties or forties in good health and CMV-seronegative. Material: PBMCs. The nucleotide sequence reads as follows: TGTGCCAGCAGTGAAGCTGTCGGAGCTACAGATACGCAGTATTTT. Its coded protein is CASSEAVGATDTQYF.